This T cell receptor (beta chain) was obtained from a study of CD8 T cells in ankylosing spondylitis. Notes on the study in general: Disease-linked clones bore a CD8+ phenotype, appearing relatively rarely in peripheral blood. A TCR beta motif of roughly 8 highly homologous variants appeared characteristic of ankylosing spondylitis blood. According to the report, clones linked to the disease were significantly enriched in matched synovial fluid samples taken from ankylosing spondylitis patients. Certain motif variants had earlier appeared in reactive arthritis synovial fluid and blood.

The V and J ends lost 5 bases and 7 bases respectively, with 14 bases between them. Germline V gene lookup returns CDR1 DFQATT and CDR2 SNEGSKA (reference sequence). The CDR3 totals 12 residues. Details on this clonotype: Its antigen is currently unknown.

Quantitative 5'-RACE with molecular barcodes produced the TCR beta libraries. One entry per CDR3 protein results from TCRdb running MiXCR on the 5' RACE reads. The table records about 800,000 distinct CDR3 sequences, about 12% of them present only once. The receptor's source is a male donor with ankylosing spondylitis. The rearrangement links TRBV20-1 to TRBJ1-1, with D tentatively TRBD1 (6 bases). Sequenced input: blood, either unsorted or a sorted T cell fraction (not recorded which). CDR3 region: CSAVDRWGEAFF. In DNA form, the CDR3 reads TGCAGTGCTGTAGACAGGTGGGGTGAAGCTTTCTTT.